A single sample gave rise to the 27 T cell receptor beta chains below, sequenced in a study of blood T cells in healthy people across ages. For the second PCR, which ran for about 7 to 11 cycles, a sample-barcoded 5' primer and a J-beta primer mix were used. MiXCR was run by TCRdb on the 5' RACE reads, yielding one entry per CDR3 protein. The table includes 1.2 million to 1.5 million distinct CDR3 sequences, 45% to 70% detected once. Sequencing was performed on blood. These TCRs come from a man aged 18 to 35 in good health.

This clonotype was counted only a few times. For the CDR3, the DNA is TGCAGCGTTGCAGAAGGGGGGATTCCCTACGAGCAGTACTTC. Encoded protein: CSVAEGGIPYEQYF. The chain recombines TRBV29-1 with TRBJ2-7; D is possibly TRBD1 or TRBD2 (6 bases each). Germline V gene data show CDR1 as SQVTM and CDR2 as ANQGSEA. The CDR3 runs to 14 residues. Trimming took off 4 bases at V and 2 bases at J, with 15 bases between the two ends.

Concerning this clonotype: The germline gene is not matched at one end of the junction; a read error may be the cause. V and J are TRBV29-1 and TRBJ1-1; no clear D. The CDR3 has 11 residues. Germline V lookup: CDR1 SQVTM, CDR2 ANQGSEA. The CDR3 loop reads CSGERVHEAFF. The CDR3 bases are TGCAGCGGTGAAAGGGTCCATGAAGCTTTCTTT.

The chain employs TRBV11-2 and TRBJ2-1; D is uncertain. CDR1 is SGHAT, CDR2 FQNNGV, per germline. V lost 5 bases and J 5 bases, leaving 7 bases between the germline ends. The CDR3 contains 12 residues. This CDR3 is CASSTIDNEQFF. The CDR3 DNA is TGTGCCAGCAGCACTATCGACAATGAGCAGTTCTTC.

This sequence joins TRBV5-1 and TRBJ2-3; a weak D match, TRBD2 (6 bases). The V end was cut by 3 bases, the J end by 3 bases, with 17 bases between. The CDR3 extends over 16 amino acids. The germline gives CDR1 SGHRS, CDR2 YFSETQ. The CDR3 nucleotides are TGCGCCAGCAGCTCAGGGAGGATGGGTTCGACAGATACGCAGTATTTT. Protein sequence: CASSSGRMGSTDTQYF.

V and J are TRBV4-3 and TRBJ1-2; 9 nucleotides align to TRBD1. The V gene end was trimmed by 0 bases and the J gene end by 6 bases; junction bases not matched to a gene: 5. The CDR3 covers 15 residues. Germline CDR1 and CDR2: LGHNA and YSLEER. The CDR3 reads CASSQEGTGRNGYTF. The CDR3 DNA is TGCGCCAGCAGCCAAGAGGGGACAGGGCGAAATGGCTACACCTTC.

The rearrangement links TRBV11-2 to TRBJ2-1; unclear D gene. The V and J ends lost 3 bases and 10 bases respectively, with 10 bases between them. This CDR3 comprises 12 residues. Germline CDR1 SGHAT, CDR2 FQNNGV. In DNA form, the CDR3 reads TGTGCCAGCAGCTTTGGGTGGACGGAGCAGTTCTTC. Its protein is CASSFGWTEQFF.

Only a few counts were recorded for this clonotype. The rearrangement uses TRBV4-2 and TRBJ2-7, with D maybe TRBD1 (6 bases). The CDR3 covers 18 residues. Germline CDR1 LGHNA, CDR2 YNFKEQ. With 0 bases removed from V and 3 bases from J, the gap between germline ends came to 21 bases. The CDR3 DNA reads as TGTGCCAGCAGCCAAGAAATACAGGGTGGGTTCAAGATCTACGAGCAGTACTTC. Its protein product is CASSQEIQGGFKIYEQYF.

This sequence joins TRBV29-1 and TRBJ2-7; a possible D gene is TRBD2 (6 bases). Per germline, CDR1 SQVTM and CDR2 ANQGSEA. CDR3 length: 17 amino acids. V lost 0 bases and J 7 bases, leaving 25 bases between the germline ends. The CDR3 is CSVEDLDGGTQFGEQYF. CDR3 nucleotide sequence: TGCAGCGTTGAAGATCTGGACGGAGGGACCCAGTTCGGTGAGCAGTACTTC.

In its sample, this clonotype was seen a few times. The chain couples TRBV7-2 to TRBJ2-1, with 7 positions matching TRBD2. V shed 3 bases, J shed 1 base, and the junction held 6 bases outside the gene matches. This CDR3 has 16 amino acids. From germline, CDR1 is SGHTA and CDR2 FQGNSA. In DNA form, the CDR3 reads TGTGCCAGCAGCTTCATGGGGGAGGGGTCCTACAATGAGCAGTTCTTC. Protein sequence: CASSFMGEGSYNEQFF.

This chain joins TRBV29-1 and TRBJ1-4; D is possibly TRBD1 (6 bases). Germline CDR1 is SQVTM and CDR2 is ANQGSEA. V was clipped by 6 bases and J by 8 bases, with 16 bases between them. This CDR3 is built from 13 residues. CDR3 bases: TGCAGCGTCAAAGGGGGGGGCCGCGAAAAACTGTTTTTT. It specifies CSVKGGGREKLFF.

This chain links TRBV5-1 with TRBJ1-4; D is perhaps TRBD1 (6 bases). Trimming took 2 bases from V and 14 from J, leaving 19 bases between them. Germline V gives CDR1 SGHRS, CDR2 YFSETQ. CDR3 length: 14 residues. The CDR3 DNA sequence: TGCGCCAGCAGCTTAGGGGGAGGCAATGGAATGCTGTTTTTT. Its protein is CASSLGGGNGMLFF. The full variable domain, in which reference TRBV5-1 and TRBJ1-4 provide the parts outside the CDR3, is KAGVTQTPRYLIKTRGQQVTLSCSPISGHRSVSWYQQTPGQGLQFLFEYFSETQRNKGNFPGRFSGRQFSNSRSEMNVSTLELGDSALYLCASSLGGGNGMLFFGSGTQLSVL.

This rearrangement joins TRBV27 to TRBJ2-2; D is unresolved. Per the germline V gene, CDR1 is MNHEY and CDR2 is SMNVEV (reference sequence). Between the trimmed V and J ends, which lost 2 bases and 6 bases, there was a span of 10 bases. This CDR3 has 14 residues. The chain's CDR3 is CASSLAPIPGELFF. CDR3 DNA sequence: TGTGCCAGCAGTTTAGCCCCGATCCCCGGGGAGCTGTTTTTT.

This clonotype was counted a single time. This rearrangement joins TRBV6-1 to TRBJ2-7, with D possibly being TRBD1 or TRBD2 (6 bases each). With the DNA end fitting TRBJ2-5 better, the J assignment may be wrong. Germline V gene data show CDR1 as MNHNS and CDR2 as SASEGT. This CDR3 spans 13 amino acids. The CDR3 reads CASRPKGGETQYF. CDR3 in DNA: TGTGCCAGCAGGCCAAAAGGGGGGGAGACCCAGTACTTC.

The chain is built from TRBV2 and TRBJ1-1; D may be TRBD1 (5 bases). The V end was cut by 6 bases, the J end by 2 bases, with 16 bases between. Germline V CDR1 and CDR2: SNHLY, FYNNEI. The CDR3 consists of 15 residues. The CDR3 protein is CASSGTGLANTEAFF. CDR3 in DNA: TGTGCCAGCAGCGGAACAGGTCTGGCTAACACTGAAGCTTTCTTT.

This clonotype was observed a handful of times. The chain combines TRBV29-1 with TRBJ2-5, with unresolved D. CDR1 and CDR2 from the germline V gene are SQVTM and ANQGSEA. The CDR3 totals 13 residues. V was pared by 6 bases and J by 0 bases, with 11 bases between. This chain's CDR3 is CSVTRVNQETQYF. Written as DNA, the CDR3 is TGCAGCGTCACAAGGGTTAACCAAGAGACCCAGTACTTC.

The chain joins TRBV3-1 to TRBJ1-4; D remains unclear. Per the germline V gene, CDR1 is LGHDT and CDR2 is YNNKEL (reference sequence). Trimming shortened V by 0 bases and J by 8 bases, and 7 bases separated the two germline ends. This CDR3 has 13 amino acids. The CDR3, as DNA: TGTGCCAGCAGCCAAGATTTGCCCGAAAAACTGTTTTTT. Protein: CASSQDLPEKLFF.

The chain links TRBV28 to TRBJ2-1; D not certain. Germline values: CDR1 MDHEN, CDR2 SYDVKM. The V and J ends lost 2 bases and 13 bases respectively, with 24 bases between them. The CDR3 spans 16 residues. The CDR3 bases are TGTGCCAGCAGTTTAATCCTCATGGTAGTCCCAGAGACCCAGTTCTTC. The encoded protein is CASSLILMVVPETQFF.

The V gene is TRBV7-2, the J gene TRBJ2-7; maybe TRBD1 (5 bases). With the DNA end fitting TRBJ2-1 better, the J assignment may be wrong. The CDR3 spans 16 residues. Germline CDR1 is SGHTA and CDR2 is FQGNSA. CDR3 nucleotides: TGTGCCAGCAGCGGCAGGGTGGCATCTGGTATAAATGAGCAGTTCTTC. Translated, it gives CASSGRVASGINEQFF.

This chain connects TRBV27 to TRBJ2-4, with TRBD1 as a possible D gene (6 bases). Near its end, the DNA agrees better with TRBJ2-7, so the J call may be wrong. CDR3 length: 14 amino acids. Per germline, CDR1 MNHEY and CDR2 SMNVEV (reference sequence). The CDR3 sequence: CASSQTGWSHEQYF. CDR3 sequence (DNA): TGTGCCAGCAGTCAGACAGGCTGGAGCCACGAGCAGTACTTC.

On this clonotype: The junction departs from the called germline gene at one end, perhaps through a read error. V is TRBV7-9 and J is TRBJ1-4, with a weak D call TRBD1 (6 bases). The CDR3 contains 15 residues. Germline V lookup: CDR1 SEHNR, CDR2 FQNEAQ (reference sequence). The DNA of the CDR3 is TGTGCCAGCAGCCCCACGGACAGTTCTAACGAAAAACTGTTTTTT. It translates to CASSPTDSSNEKLFF.

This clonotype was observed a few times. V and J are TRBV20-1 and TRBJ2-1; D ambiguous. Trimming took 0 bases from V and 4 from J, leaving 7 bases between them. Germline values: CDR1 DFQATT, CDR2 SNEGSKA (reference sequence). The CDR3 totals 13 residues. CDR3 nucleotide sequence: TGCAGTGCTAGAGAGTTGGAGTACAATGAGCAGTTCTTC. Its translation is CSARELEYNEQFF.

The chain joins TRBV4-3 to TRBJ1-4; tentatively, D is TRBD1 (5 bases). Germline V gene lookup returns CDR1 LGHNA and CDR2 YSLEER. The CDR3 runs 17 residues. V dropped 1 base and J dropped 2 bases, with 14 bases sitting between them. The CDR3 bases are TGCGCCAGCAGCCAAGGTGGAGCAGGGAGGACTAATGAAAAACTGTTTTTT. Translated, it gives CASSQGGAGRTNEKLFF.

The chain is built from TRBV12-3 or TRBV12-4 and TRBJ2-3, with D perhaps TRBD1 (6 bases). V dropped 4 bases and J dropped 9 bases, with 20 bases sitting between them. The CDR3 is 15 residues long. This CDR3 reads CASSSGTLQYQTQYF. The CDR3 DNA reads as TGTGCCAGCAGTTCTGGGACACTTCAGTACCAAACGCAGTATTTT.

The CDR3, as DNA: TGCAGCGTTGTGGGACACCCGAACACTGAAGCTTTCTTT. As protein: CSVVGHPNTEAFF. The J gene is TRBJ1-1, the V gene TRBV29-1, with a possible D match to TRBD1 (6 bases). V lost 4 bases and J 1 base, leaving 10 bases between the germline ends. The CDR3 contains 13 residues. Germline CDR1 is SQVTM and CDR2 is ANQGSEA.

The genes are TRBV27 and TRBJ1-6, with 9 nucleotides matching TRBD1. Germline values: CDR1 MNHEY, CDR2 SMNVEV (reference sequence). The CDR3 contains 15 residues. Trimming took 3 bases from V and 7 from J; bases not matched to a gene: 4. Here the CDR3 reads CASSFLGQGNSPLHF. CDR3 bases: TGTGCCAGCAGTTTCTTAGGACAGGGGAATTCACCCCTCCACTTT.

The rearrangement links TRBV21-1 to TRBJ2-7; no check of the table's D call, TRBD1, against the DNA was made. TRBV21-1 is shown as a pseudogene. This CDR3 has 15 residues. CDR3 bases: TGTGCCAGCAGACATGAGACAGCCGCCCACTACGAGCAGTACTTC. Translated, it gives CASRHETAAHYEQYF.

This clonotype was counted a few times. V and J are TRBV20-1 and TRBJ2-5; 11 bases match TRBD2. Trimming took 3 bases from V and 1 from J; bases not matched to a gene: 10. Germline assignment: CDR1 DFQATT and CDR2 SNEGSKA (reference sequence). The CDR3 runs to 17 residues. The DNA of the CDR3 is TGCAGTGCTAGCCCCACCCTGACTAGCGGGACCCAAGAGACCCAGTACTTC. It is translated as CSASPTLTSGTQETQYF.